This record looks at one TCR beta chain sequence and its context. Its antigen is still unknown. Reverse transcribing all isolated RNA meant expressed TCRB transcripts were sequenced. Here immunoSEQ multiplex PCR was the method, and the copy in TCRdb shows in-frame clones only, minus some. The sample shows under 150,000 clones, under 60% of them seen only once. This sample was taken from a study of beta chain features in type 1 diabetes. Turning to the study itself: Across all samples, fewer than 140 million sorted cells were examined. Study outcomes and limitations: TCRB rearrangement may or may not be influenced by HLA type; here this remained unresolved. PCR might favor shorter templates, equally in patients and controls.

CD4+ naive, central memory, regulatory and stem cell-like memory cells were sorted via CD45RO/CCR7/CD25/CD127/CD95/CD27. After removal of 2 bases from V and 3 bases from J, the junction contained 7 bases not matched to a gene. Per the germline V gene, CDR1 is LNHDA and CDR2 is SQIVND (reference sequence). This CDR3 region has 15 residues. The source material was Tregs from blood. This TCR was recovered from a man younger than 35 in good health. The gene calls are TRBV19 and TRBJ2-7, with 7 positions matching TRBD1. CDR3 coding DNA: TGTGCCAGTAGTATAAGGCCAGGGGGTGACTACGAGCAGTACTTC. This encodes CASSIRPGGDYEQYF.